The rows below give T cell receptor beta chains drawn from one sample of a study of OX40 agonist ivuxolimab in advanced cancers. TCRdb's copy holds only in-frame clones and misses some; the assay was immunoSEQ multiplex PCR. The sample has roughly 29,000 clones; approximately 91% are singletons. Source: CD4+ or CD8+ T cells sorted from blood, taken in a trial of the OX40 agonist ivuxolimab. The receptors come from an adult with an advanced solid tumor such as melanoma, head and neck, liver or kidney cancer. Each CDR3 is given with its conserved first and last residue. The D gene is left open where the match is weak.

J	V	D	CDR3	DNA
TRBJ2-1	TRBV7-2	-	CASSARNYNEQFF	TGTGCCAGCAGCGCGCGGAACTACAATGAGCAGTTCTTC
TRBJ2-7	TRBV5-6	TRBD1	CASSTWTGPNEQYF	TGTGCCAGCAGCACATGGACAGGCCCTAACGAGCAGTACTTC
TRBJ2-7	TRBV7-9	TRBD2	CASEHSGNYEQYF	TGTGCCAGCGAACATAGCGGGAACTACGAGCAGTACTTC
TRBJ2-5	TRBV19	-	CASSTAGTQRETQYF	TGTGCCAGTAGTACCGCCGGGACCCAGAGAGAGACCCAGTACTTC
TRBJ1-1	TRBV30	-	CAWSLGPGLEAFF	TGTGCCTGGAGTCTCGGGCCCGGACTTGAAGCTTTCTTT
TRBJ1-1	TRBV19	-	CASSIGTNTEAFF	TGTGCCAGTAGTATAGGAACTAACACTGAAGCTTTCTTT
TRBJ1-2	TRBV9	-	CASSVEYRTYGYTF	TGTGCCAGCAGCGTAGAGTACAGGACTTATGGCTACACCTTC
TRBJ1-1	TRBV4-1	-	CASSREFTGHTEAFF	TGCGCCAGCAGCCGCGAATTCACGGGCCACACTGAAGCTTTCTTT
TRBJ2-7	TRBV9	-	CASSVDIAGYEQYF	TGTGCCAGCAGCGTAGATATCGCCGGCTACGAGCAGTACTTC
TRBJ2-7	TRBV6-5	-	CASSYNGFGTDYEQYF	TGTGCCAGCAGTTACAACGGATTTGGGACTGACTACGAGCAGTACTTC
TRBJ2-7	TRBV14	-	CASSQGQAVSYEQYF	TGTGCCAGCAGCCAAGGGCAGGCTGTCTCCTACGAGCAGTACTTC
TRBJ2-4	TRBV4-1	TRBD1	CASSPTQGVKNIQYF	TGCGCCAGCAGCCCGACACAGGGGGTCAAAAACATTCAGTACTTC
TRBJ1-6	TRBV11-2	-	CASSLMRGGYNSPLHF	TGTGCCAGCAGCTTAATGAGGGGCGGTTATAATTCACCCCTCCACTTT
TRBJ1-1	TRBV2	-	CASSPQGNTEAFF	TGTGCCAGCAGTCCACAGGGGAACACTGAAGCTTTCTTT
TRBJ2-1	TRBV5-4	-	CASRDSGYSYNEQFF	TGTGCCAGCAGGGACAGCGGTTACTCCTACAATGAGCAGTTCTTC
TRBJ2-1	TRBV7-3	TRBD2	CASSIAGGNYNEQFF	TGTGCCAGCAGTATAGCGGGGGGGAACTACAATGAGCAGTTCTTC
TRBJ2-1	TRBV4-3	TRBD2	CASSQDRGDEQFF	TGCGCCAGCAGCCAAGATCGGGGGGATGAGCAGTTCTTC
TRBJ2-1	TRBV29-1	-	CSVVSASSYNEQFF	TGCAGCGTTGTATCTGCCTCTTCCTACAATGAGCAGTTCTTC